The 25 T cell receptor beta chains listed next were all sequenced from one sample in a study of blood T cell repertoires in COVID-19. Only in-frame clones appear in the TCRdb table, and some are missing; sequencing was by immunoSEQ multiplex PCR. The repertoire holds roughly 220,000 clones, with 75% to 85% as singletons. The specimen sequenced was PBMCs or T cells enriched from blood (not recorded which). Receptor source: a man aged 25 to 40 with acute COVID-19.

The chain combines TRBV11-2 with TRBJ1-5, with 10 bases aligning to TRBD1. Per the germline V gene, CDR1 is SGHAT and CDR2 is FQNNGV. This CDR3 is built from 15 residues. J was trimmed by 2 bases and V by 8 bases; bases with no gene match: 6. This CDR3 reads CASGPGTGGNQPQHF. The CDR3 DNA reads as TGTGCCAGCGGCCCCGGGACAGGGGGCAATCAGCCCCAGCATTTT.

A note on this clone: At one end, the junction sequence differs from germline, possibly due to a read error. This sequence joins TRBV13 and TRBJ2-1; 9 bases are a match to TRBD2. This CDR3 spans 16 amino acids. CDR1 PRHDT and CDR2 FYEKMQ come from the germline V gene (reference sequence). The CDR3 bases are TGTGCCAGCAGCCTAGGCGGGCGGGGGGGCCGCGATGAGCAGTTCTTC. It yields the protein CASSLGGRGGRDEQFF.

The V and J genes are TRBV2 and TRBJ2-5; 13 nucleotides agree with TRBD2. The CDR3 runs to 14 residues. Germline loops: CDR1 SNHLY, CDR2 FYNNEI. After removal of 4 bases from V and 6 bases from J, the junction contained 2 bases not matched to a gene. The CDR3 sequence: CASSGTSGGQTQYF. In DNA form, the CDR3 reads TGTGCCAGCAGTGGGACTAGCGGGGGACAGACCCAGTACTTC.

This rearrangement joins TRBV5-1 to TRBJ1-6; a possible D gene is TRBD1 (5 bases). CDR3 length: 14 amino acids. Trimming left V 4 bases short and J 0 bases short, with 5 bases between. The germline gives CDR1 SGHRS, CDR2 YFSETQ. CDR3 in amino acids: CASSDSSYNSPLHF. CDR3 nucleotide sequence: TGCGCCAGCAGCGACAGCTCCTATAATTCACCCCTCCACTTT.

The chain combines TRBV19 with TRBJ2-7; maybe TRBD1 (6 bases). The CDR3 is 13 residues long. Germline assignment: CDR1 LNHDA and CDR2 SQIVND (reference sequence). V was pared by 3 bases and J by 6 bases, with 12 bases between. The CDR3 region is CASSMVRGSEQYF. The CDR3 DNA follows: TGTGCCAGTAGTATGGTCAGGGGCAGCGAGCAGTACTTC. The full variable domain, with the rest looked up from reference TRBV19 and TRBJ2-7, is DGGITQSPKYLFRKEGQNVTLSCEQNLNHDAMYWYRQDPGQGLRLIYYSQIVNDFQKGDIAEGYSVSREKKESFPLTVTSAQKNPTAFYLCASSMVRGSEQYFGPGTRLTVT.

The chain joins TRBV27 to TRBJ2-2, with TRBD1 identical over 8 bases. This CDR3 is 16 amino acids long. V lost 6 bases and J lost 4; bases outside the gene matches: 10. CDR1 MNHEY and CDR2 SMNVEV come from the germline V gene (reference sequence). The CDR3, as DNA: TGTGCCAGCAGCCGACCTCAGGGGGCGACCACCGGGGAGCTGTTTTTT. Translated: CASSRPQGATTGELFF.

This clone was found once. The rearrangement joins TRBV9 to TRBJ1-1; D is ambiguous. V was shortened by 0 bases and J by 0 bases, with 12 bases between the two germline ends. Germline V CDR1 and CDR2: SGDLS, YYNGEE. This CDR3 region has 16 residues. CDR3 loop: CASSVVLTGMNTEAFF. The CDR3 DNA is TGTGCCAGCAGCGTAGTCTTGACGGGAATGAACACTGAAGCTTTCTTT.

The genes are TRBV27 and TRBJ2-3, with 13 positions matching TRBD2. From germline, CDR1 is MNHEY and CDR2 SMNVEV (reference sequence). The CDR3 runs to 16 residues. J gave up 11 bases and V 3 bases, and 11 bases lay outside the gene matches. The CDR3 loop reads CASSFLLAGGTPMQYF. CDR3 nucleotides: TGTGCCAGCAGTTTTTTACTAGCGGGGGGGACCCCAATGCAGTATTTT.

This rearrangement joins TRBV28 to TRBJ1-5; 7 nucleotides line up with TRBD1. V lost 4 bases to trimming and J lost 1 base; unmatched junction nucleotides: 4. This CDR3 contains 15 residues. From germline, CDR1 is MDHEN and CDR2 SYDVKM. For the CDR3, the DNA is TGTGCCAGCAGTTCCCCGGGACAGAGCAATCAGCCCCAGCATTTT. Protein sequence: CASSSPGQSNQPQHF.

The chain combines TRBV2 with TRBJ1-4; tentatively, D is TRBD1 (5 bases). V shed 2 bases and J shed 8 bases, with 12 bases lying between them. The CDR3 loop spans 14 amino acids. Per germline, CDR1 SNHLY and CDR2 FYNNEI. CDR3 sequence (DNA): TGTGCCAGCAGTGAAAGGAGGGGCCGGGAAAAACTGTTTTTT. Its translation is CASSERRGREKLFF. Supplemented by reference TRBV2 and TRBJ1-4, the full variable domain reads EPEVTQTPSHQVTQMGQEVILRCVPISNHLYFYWYRQILGQKVEFLVSFYNNEISEKSEIFDDQFSVERPDGSNFTLKIRSTKLEDSAMYFCASSERRGREKLFFGSGTQLSVL.

The CDR3, as DNA: TGTGCCAGCAGACCCCCGACAGGGGAGAACACTGAAGCTTTCTTT. Translation gives CASRPPTGENTEAFF. This sequence joins TRBV13 and TRBJ1-1; TRBD1 matches at 8 bases. Germline-derived CDR1 and CDR2 are PRHDT and FYEKMQ (reference sequence). The CDR3 sequence is 15 residues long. With V trimmed by 6 bases and J by 1 base, 7 bases remained unmatched.

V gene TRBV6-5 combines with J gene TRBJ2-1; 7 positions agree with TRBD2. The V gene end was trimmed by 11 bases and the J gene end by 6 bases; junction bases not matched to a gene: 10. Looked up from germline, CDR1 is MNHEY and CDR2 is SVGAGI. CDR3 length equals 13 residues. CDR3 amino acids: CASPSTGGNEQFF. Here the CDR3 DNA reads TGTGCCTCCCCGTCAACGGGGGGCAATGAGCAGTTCTTC.

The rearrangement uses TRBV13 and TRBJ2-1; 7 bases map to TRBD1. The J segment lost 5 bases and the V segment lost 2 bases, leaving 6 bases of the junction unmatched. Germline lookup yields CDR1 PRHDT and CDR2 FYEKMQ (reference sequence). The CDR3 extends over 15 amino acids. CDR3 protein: CASSLKGAKDNEQFF. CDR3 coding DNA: TGTGCCAGCAGCTTAAAGGGGGCTAAGGACAATGAGCAGTTCTTC.

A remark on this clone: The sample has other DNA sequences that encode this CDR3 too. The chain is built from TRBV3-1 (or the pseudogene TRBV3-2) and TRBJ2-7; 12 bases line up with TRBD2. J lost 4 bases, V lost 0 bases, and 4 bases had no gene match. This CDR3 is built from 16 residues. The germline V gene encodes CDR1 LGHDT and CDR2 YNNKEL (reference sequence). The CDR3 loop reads CASSQDWTSGVYEQYF. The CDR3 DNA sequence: TGTGCCAGCAGCCAAGATTGGACTAGCGGGGTGTACGAGCAGTACTTC.

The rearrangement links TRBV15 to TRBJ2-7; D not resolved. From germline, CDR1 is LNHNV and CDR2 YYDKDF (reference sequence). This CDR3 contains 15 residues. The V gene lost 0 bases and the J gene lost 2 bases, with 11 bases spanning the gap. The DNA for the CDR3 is TGTGCCACCAGCAGAGAGATAACAGCTACCTACGAGCAGTACTTC. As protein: CATSREITATYEQYF.

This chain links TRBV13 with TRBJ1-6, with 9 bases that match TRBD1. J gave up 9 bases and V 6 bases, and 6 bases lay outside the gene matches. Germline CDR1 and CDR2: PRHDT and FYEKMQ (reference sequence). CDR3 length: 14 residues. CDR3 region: CASRTGGIGSPLHF. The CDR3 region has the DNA TGTGCCAGCAGGACAGGGGGAATAGGTTCACCCCTCCACTTT.

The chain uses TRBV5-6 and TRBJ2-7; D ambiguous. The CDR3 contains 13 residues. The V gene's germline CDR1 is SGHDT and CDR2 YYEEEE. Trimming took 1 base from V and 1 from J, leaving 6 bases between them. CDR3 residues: CASSLLSSYEQYF. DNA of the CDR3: TGTGCCAGCAGCTTGCTAAGTTCCTACGAGCAGTACTTC.

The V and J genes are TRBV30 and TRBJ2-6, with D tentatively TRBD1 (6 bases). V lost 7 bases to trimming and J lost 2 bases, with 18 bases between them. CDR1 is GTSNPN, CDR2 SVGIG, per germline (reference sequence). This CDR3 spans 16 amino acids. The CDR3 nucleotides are TGTGCCTTCCCAATGGGGGCGGGTGCTGGGGCCAACGTCCTGACTTTC. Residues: CAFPMGAGAGANVLTF.

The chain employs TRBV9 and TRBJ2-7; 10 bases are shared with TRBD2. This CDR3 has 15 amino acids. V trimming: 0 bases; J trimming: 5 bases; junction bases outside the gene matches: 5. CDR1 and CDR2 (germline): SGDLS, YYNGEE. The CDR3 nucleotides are TGTGCCAGCAGCGTAGCTTCGCTAGCGGGGGACGAGCAGTACTTC. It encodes CASSVASLAGDEQYF. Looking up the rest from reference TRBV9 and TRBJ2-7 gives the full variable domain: DSGVTQTPKHLITATGQRVTLRCSPRSGDLSVYWYQQSLDQGLQFLIQYYNGEERAKGNILERFSAQQFPDLHSELNLSSLELGDSALYFCASSVASLAGDEQYFGPGTRLTVT.

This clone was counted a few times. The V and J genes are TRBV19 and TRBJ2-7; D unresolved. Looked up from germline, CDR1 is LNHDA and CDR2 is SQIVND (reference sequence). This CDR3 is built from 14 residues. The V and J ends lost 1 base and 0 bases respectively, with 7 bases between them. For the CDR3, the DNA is TGTGCCAGTAGTATAGGTCACAGCTCCTACGAGCAGTACTTC. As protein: CASSIGHSSYEQYF.

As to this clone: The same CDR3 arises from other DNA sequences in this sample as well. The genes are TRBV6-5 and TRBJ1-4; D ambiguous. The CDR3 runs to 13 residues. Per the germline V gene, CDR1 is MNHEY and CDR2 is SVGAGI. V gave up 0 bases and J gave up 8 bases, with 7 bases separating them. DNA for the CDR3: TGTGCCAGCAGTTACTCGGCGGGGGAAAAACTGTTTTTT. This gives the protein CASSYSAGEKLFF.

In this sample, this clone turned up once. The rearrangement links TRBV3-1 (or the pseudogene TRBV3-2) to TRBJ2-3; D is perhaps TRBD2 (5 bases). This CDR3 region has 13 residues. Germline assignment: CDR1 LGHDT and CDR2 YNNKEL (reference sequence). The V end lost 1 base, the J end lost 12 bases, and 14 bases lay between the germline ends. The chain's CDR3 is CASSQAARSVQYF. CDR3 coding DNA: TGTGCCAGCAGCCAAGCGGCCCGTAGCGTACAGTATTTT.

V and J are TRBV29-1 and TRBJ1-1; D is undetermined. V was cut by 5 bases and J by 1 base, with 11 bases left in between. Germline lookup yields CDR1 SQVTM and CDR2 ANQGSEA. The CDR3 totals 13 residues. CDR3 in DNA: TGCAGCGTTTTGACGATAGCGAACACTGAAGCTTTCTTT. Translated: CSVLTIANTEAFF.

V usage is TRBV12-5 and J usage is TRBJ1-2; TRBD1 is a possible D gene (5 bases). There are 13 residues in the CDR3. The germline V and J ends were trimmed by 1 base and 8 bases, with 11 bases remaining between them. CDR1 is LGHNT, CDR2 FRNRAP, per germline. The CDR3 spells CASGLDRSRGYTF. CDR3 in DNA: TGTGCTAGTGGTTTGGACAGGTCTAGGGGCTACACCTTC. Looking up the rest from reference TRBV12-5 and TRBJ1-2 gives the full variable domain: DARVTQTPRHKVTEMGQEVTMRCQPILGHNTVFWYRQTMMQGLELLAYFRNRAPLDDSGMPKDRFSAEMPDATLATLKIQPSEPRDSAVYFCASGLDRSRGYTFGSGTRLTVV.

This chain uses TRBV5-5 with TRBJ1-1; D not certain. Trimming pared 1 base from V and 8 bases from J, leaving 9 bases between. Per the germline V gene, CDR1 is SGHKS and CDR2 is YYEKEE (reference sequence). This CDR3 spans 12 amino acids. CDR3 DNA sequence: TGTGCCAGCAGCTTGTCCGGCAGGGAAGCTTTCTTT. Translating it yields CASSLSGREAFF. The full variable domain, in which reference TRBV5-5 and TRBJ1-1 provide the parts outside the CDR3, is DAGVTQSPTHLIKTRGQQVTLRCSPISGHKSVSWYQQVLGQGPQFIFQYYEKEERGRGNFPDRFSARQFPNYSSELNVNALLLGDSALYLCASSLSGREAFFGQGTRLTVV.